The 13 T cell receptor beta chains below come from one sample, sequenced in a study of T cells after somatic rescue of genetic block (dated by TCRdb to about 2020). Libraries were built with the immunoSEQ multiplex PCR assay. TCRdb carries this immuneACCESS record with in-frame sequences only. Its versions omit some clonotypes, under half of them owing to an unresolved V gene in the studies checked, with the rest unexplained. The sample table holds roughly 65,000 clones, of which about nine tenths were seen once. About 2.7% of the sample goes to the ten largest clones. Sequenced material: peripheral blood mononuclear cells (PBMCs). Source of these receptors: a man in his forties.

The rearrangement joins TRBV4-2 to TRBJ2-3; D is ambiguous. The germline gives CDR1 LGHNA, CDR2 YNFKEQ. CDR3 length: 13 residues. The ends were cut back, 5 bases at V and 4 bases at J, with 10 bases in the middle. For the CDR3, the DNA is TGTGCCAGCAGCAAGCCCGGCCCAGATACGCAGTATTTT. This gives the protein CASSKPGPDTQYF.

The chain joins TRBV5-1 to TRBJ1-2, with a possible D match to TRBD1 (5 bases). Germline-derived CDR1 and CDR2 are SGHRS and YFSETQ. The CDR3 runs 14 residues. V lost 1 base, J lost 3 bases, and 10 bases lay in between. CDR3 region: CASSLLQGDYGYTF. The CDR3 nucleotides read TGCGCCAGCAGCTTGTTGCAGGGCGACTATGGCTACACCTTC.

V and J are TRBV10-1 and TRBJ2-2; D is uncertain. This CDR3 has 12 residues. Trimming shortened V by 4 bases and J by 7 bases, and 7 bases separated the two germline ends. Germline V gene data show CDR1 as WNHNN and CDR2 as SYGVQD (reference sequence). The CDR3 is CASSVGDGELFF. The CDR3 DNA sequence: TGCGCCAGCAGTGTCGGAGACGGGGAGCTGTTTTTT.

This chain links TRBV9 with TRBJ2-5; tentative D call: TRBD1 (5 bases). V dropped 0 bases and J dropped 5 bases, with 8 bases sitting between them. CDR1 is SGDLS, CDR2 YYNGEE, per germline. This CDR3 comprises 13 residues. The CDR3 loop reads CASSVARDETQYF. Here the CDR3 DNA reads TGTGCCAGCAGCGTAGCCAGGGATGAGACCCAGTACTTC. Drawing the rest from reference TRBV9 and TRBJ2-5, the complete variable domain is DSGVTQTPKHLITATGQRVTLRCSPRSGDLSVYWYQQSLDQGLQFLIQYYNGEERAKGNILERFSAQQFPDLHSELNLSSLELGDSALYFCASSVARDETQYFGPGTRLLVL.

This clone was detected only a few times. The chain carries TRBV18 and TRBJ2-3; possible D gene TRBD1, 5 bases. Per the germline V gene, CDR1 is KGHSH and CDR2 is LQKENI. The CDR3 is made up of 13 amino acids. V lost 10 bases and J lost 3, with 14 bases in between. CDR3 in amino acids: CATQGTRTDTQYF. CDR3 DNA: TGTGCCACCCAGGGTACGAGGACAGATACGCAGTATTTT.

This clone was seen once. V is TRBV28 and J is TRBJ2-4; D is perhaps TRBD1 or TRBD2 (5 bases each). Germline V gene sequence: CDR1 MDHEN, CDR2 SYDVKM. V dropped 6 bases and J dropped 8 bases, with 20 bases sitting between them. CDR3 size: 15 residues. Here the CDR3 DNA reads TGTGCCAGCAGCCGACGTGGGGGTATAAGGGACATTCAGTACTTC. Translated, it gives CASSRRGGIRDIQYF.

The CDR3 DNA sequence: TGTGCCAGCAGTTGGGCCCCGGGACTCCGGCAAGAGACCCAGTACTTC. Translation: CASSWAPGLRQETQYF. The chain has TRBV28 and TRBJ2-5; maybe TRBD2 (6 bases). Germline CDR1 MDHEN, CDR2 SYDVKM. The CDR3 is 16 residues long. Trimming pared 4 bases from V and 2 bases from J, leaving 17 bases between.

The chain uses TRBV19 and TRBJ2-3, with a tentative D call TRBD1 (6 bases). Germline assignment: CDR1 LNHDA and CDR2 SQIVND (reference sequence). The CDR3 runs to 15 residues. V was cut by 4 bases and J by 0 bases, with 11 bases left in between. In DNA form, the CDR3 reads TGTGCCAGTAGTAAAGGGGGAGCTAGCACAGATACGCAGTATTTT. Residues: CASSKGGASTDTQYF.

The chain combines TRBV14 with TRBJ2-1; D gene unclear. Germline V lookup: CDR1 SGHDN, CDR2 FVKESK. There are 13 residues in the CDR3. V lost 4 bases and J 4 bases, leaving 8 bases between the germline ends. CDR3 sequence reads: CASSLYVYNEQFF. CDR3 DNA sequence: TGTGCCAGCAGCCTATACGTGTACAATGAGCAGTTCTTC.

The gene calls are TRBV2 and TRBJ2-2; D gene uncertain. Germline CDR1 SNHLY, CDR2 FYNNEI. This CDR3 contains 11 residues. The V and J ends lost 8 bases and 5 bases respectively, with 6 bases between them. CDR3 sequence (DNA): TGTGCCAGCTTTGAGACCGGGGAGCTGTTTTTT. The encoded protein is CASFETGELFF.

The chain recombines TRBV5-4 with TRBJ1-1, with unresolved D. V was cut by 0 bases and J by 0 bases, with 3 bases left in between. CDR1 and CDR2 from the germline V gene are SGHNT and YYREEE (reference sequence). This CDR3 is built from 13 residues. CDR3 region: CASSLGMNTEAFF. The CDR3 DNA reads as TGTGCCAGCAGCTTGGGTATGAACACTGAAGCTTTCTTT.

V usage is TRBV2 and J usage is TRBJ2-1, with TRBD1 matching 9 bases. V lost 5 bases to trimming and J lost 9 bases; unmatched junction nucleotides: 8. Germline CDR1 and CDR2: SNHLY and FYNNEI. The CDR3 runs to 14 residues. CDR3 region: CASSTEGQGIEQFF. The DNA of the CDR3 is TGTGCCAGCAGTACCGAAGGACAGGGGATTGAGCAGTTCTTC.

This chain links TRBV9 with TRBJ2-3, with 11 positions matching TRBD2. The CDR3 length is 19 residues. After removal of 4 bases from V and 3 bases from J, the junction contained 16 bases not matched to a gene. The germline V gene encodes CDR1 SGDLS and CDR2 YYNGEE. CDR3 bases: TGTGCCAGCAGCCGTTTGGGGGCTAGCGGGGGGTTATTGACAGATACGCAGTATTTT. As protein: CASSRLGASGGLLTDTQYF.